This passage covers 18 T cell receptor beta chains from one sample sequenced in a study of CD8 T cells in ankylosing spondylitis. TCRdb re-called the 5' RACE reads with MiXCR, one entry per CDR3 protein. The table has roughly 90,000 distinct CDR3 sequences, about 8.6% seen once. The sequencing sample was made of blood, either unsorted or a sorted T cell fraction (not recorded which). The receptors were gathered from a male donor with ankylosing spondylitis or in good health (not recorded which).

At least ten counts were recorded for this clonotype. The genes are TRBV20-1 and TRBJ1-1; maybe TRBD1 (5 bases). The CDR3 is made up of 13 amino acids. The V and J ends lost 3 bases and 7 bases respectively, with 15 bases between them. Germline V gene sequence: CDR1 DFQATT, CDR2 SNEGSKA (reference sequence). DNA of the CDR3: TGCAGTGCTAGCCCTGGCAGGGTGGGTGAAGCTTTCTTT. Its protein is CSASPGRVGEAFF.

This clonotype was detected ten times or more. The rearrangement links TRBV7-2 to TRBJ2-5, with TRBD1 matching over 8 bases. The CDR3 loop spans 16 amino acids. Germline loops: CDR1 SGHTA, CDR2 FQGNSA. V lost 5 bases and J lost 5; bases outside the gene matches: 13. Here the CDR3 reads CASSEGDRLSTETQYF. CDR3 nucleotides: TGTGCCAGCAGCGAGGGGGACAGGCTGTCGACGGAGACCCAGTACTTC. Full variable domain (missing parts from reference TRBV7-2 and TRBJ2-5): GAGVSQSPSNKVTEKGKDVELRCDPISGHTALYWYRQSLGQGLEFLIYFQGNSAPDKSGLPSDRFSAERTGGSVSTLTIQRTQQEDSAVYLCASSEGDRLSTETQYFGPGTRLLVL.

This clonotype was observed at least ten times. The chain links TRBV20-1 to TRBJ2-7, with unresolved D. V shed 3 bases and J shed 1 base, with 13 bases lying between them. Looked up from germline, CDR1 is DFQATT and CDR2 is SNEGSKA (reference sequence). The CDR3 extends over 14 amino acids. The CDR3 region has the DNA TGCAGTGCTAGGGTCCTGGACGGTTCCTACGAGCAGTACTTC. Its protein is CSARVLDGSYEQYF.

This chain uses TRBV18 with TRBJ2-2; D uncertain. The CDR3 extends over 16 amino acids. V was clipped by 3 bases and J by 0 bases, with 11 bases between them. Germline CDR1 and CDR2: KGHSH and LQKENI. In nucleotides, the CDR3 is TGTGCCAGCTCACCGGTAACGGATGCGAACACCGGGGAGCTGTTTTTT. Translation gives CASSPVTDANTGELFF.

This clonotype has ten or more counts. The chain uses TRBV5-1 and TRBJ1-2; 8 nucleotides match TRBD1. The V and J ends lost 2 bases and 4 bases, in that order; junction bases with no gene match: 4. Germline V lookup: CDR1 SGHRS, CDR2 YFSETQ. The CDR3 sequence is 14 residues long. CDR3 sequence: CASSLQGVLYGYTF. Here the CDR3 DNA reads TGCGCCAGCAGCTTACAGGGGGTACTCTATGGCTACACCTTC.

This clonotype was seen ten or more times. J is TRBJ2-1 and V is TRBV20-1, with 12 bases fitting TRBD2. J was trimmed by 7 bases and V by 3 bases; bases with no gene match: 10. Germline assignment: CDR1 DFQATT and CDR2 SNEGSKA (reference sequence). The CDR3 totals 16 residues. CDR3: CSASAMGTSGRNEQFF. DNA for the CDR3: TGCAGTGCTAGCGCAATGGGAACTAGCGGGAGGAATGAGCAGTTCTTC.

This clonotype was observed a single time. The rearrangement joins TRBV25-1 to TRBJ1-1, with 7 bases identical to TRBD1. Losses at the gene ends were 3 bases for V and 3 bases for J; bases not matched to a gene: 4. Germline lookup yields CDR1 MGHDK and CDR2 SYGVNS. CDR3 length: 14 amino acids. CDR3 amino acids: CASSDPGQHTEAFF. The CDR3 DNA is TGTGCCAGCAGTGACCCGGGACAGCACACTGAAGCTTTCTTT.

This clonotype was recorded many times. CDR3 loop: CASSQDLRSNEKLFF. CDR3 DNA sequence: TGTGCCAGCAGCCAAGATCTGCGGAGTAATGAAAAACTGTTTTTT. The chain uses TRBV3-1 and TRBJ1-4; D call uncertain. Germline V gives CDR1 LGHDT, CDR2 YNNKEL (reference sequence). CDR3 size: 15 residues. Trimming took 0 bases from V and 4 from J, leaving 9 bases between them.

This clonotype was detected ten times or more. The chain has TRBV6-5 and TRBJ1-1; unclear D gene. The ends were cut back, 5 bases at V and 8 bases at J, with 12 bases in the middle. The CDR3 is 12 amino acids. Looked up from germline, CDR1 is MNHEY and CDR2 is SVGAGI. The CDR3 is CASSTGIAEAFF. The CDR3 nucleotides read TGTGCCAGCAGTACTGGGATTGCGGAAGCTTTCTTT.

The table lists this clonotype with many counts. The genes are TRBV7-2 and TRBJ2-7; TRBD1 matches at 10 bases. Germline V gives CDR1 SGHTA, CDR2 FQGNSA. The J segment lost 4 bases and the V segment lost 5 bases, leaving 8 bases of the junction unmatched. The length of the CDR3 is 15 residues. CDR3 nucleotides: TGTGCCAGCAGCGACCGGGACAGGGGTTTGTACGAGCAGTACTTC. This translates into CASSDRDRGLYEQYF.

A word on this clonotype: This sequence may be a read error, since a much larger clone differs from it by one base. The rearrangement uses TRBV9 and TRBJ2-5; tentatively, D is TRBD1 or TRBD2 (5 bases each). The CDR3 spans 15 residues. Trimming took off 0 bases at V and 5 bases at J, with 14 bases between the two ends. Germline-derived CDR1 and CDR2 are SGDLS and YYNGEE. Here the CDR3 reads CASSVEGDRGETQYF. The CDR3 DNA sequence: TGTGCCAGCAGCGTAGAAGGGGACCGAGGGGAGACCCAGTACTTC. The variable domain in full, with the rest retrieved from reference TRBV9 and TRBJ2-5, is DSGVTQTPKHLITATGQRVTLRCSPRSGDLSVYWYQQSLDQGLQFLIQYYNGEERAKGNILERFSAQQFPDLHSELNLSSLELGDSALYFCASSVEGDRGETQYFGPGTRLLVL.

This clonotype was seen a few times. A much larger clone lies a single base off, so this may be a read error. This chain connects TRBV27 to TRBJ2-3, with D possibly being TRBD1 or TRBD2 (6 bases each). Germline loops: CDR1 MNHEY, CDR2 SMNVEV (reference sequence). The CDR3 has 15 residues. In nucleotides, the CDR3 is TGTACCAGCAGTTTGGGGGCGGGATATGAAGATACGCAGTATTTT. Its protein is CTSSLGAGYEDTQYF.

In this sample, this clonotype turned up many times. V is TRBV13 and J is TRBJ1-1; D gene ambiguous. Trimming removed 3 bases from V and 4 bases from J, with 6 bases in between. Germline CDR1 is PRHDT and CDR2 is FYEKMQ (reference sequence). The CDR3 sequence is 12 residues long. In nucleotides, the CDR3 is TGTGCCAGCAGCTTCCGGGGCACTGAAGCTTTCTTT. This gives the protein CASSFRGTEAFF.

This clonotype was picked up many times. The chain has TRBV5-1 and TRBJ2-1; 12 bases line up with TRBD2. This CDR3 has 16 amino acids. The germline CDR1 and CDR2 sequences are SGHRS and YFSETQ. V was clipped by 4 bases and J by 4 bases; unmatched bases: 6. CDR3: CASSGSGTSGYNEQFF. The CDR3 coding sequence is TGCGCCAGCAGCGGATCCGGGACTAGCGGGTACAATGAGCAGTTCTTC.

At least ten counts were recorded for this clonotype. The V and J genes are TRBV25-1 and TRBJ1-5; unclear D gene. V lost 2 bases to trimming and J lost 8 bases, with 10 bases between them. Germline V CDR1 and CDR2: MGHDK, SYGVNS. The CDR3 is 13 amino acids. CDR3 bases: TGTGCCAGCAGTGAAAAGGGATTGGAGCCCCAGCATTTT. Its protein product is CASSEKGLEPQHF. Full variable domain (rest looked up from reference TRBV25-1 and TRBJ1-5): EADIYQTPRYLVIGTGKKITLECSQTMGHDKMYWYQQDPGMELHLIHYSYGVNSTEKGDLSSESTVSRIRTEHFPLTLESARPSHTSQYLCASSEKGLEPQHFGDGTRLSIL.

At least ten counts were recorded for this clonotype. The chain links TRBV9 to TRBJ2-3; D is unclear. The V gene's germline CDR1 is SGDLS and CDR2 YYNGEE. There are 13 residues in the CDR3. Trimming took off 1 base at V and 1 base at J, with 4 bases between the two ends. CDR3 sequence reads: CASSVQGTDTQYF. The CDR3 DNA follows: TGTGCCAGCAGCGTACAGGGCACAGATACGCAGTATTTT.

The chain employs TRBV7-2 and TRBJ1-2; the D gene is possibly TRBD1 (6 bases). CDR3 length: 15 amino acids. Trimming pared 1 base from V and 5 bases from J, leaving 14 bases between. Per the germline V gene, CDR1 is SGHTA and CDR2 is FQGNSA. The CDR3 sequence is CASSLDRAMAYGYTF. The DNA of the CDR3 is TGTGCCAGCAGCTTAGACAGGGCCATGGCGTATGGCTACACCTTC.

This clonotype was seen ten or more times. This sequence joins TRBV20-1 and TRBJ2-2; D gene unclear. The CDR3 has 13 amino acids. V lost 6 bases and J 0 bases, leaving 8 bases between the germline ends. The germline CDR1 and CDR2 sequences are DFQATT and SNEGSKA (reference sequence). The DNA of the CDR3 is TGCAGTGCAAGCAGCCCGAACACCGGGGAGCTGTTTTTT. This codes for CSASSPNTGELFF.